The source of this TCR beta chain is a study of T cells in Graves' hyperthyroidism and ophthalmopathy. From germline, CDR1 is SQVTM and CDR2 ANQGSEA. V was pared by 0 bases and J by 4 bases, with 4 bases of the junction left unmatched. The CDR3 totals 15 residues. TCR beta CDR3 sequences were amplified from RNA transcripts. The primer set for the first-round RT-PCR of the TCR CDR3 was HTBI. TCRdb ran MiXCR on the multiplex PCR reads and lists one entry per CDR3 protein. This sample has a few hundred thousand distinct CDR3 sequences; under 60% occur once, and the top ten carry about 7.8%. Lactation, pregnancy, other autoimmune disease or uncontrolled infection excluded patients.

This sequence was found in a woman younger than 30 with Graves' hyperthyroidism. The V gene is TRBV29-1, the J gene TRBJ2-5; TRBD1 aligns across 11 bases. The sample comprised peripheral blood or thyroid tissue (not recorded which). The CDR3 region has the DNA TGCAGCGTTGAAGATGGACAGGGGGCACGAGAGACCCAGTACTTC. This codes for CSVEDGQGARETQYF.